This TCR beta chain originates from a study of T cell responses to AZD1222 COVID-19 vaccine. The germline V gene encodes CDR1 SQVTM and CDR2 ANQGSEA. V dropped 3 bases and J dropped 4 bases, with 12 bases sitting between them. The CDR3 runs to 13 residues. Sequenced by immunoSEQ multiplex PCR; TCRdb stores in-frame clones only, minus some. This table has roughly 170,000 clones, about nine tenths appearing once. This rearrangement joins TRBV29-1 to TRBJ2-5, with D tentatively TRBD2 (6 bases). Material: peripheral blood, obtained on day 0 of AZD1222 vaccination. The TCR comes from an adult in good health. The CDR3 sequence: CSVDKLGGETQYF. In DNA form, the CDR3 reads TGCAGCGTTGATAAATTGGGGGGAGAGACCCAGTACTTC.